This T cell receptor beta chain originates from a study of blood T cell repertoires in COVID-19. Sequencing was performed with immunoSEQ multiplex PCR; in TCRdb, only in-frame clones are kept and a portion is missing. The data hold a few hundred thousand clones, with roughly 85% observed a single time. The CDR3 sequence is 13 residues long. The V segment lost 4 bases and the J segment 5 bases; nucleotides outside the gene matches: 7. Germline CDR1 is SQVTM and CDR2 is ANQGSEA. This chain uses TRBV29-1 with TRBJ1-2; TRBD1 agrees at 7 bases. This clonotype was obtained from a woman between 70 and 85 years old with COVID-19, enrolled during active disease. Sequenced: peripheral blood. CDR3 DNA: TGCAGCGTTGGACAGGGAGGAGGGTATGGCTACACCTTC. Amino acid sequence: CSVGQGGGYGYTF.